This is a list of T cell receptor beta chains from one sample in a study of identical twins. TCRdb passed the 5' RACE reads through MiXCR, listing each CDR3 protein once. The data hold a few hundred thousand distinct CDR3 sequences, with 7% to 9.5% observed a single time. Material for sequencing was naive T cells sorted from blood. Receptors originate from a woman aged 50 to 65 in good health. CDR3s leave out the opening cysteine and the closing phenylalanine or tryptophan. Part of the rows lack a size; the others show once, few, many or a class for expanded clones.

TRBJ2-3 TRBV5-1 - ATTVGQGLGTDTQY
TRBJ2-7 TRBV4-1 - ASSQDRPGVSYEQY
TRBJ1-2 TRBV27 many ASMGQKRSGYT
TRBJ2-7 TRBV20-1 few SVSPGLTYEQY
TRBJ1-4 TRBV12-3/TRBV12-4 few ASTRNEKLF
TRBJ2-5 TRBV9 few ASSFRQGGLETQY
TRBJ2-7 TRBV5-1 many ASSSGTSYEQY
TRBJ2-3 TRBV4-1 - ASSQSYGRAPTDTQY
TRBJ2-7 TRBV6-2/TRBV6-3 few ASRDRGPEQY
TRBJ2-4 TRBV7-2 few ASSTNIQY
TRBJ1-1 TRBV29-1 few SATFSEQGPINTEAF